Below are 27 T cell receptor beta chains sequenced from a single sample in a study of T cell changes during pregnancy in multiple sclerosis. Using immunoSEQ multiplex PCR, the repertoire was profiled, and TCRdb retains in-frame clones only, with some absent. The table has tens of thousands of clones, about 92% seen once. The specimen comprised CD8+ T cells from peripheral blood mononuclear cells, sampled in the third trimester of pregnancy. The receptor set was obtained from a female donor with multiple sclerosis, enrolled in a pregnancy study.

V and J are TRBV13 and TRBJ1-4; D ambiguous. The length of the CDR3 is 13 residues. CDR1 and CDR2 (germline): PRHDT, FYEKMQ (reference sequence). The V end was cut by 1 base, the J end by 8 bases, with 8 bases between. The CDR3 protein is CASSLARSEKLFF. The CDR3 DNA is TGTGCCAGCAGCTTAGCTCGGTCAGAAAAACTGTTTTTT. Looking up the rest from reference TRBV13 and TRBJ1-4 gives the full variable domain: AAGVIQSPRHLIKEKRETATLKCYPIPRHDTVYWYQQGPGQDPQFLISFYEKMQSDKGSIPDRFSAQQFSDYHSELNMSSLELGDSALYFCASSLARSEKLFFGSGTQLSVL.

The chain's CDR3 is CASSSLSGTNEQYF. The CDR3 DNA reads as TGTGCCAGCAGTTCTCTCTCCGGGACAAACGAGCAGTACTTC. The V gene is TRBV28, the J gene TRBJ2-7, with D perhaps matching TRBD1 (6 bases). Germline-derived CDR1 and CDR2 are MDHEN and SYDVKM. Trimming shortened V by 4 bases and J by 5 bases, and 15 bases separated the two germline ends. The CDR3 consists of 14 residues.

This chain links TRBV7-9 with TRBJ2-4; D is unclear. The germline gives CDR1 SEHNR, CDR2 FQNEAQ (reference sequence). The CDR3 length is 16 residues. Deletions cut 5 bases from V and 1 base from J, with 15 bases between. CDR3 DNA: TGTGCCAGCAGCCCCCATACAGATAAGGCCAAAAACATTCAGTACTTC. This codes for CASSPHTDKAKNIQYF. The variable domain in full, with the rest retrieved from reference TRBV7-9 and TRBJ2-4, is DTGVSQNPRHKITKRGQNVTFRCDPISEHNRLYWYRQTLGQGPEFLTYFQNEAQLEKSRLLSDRFSAERPKGSFSTLEIQRTEQGDSAMYLCASSPHTDKAKNIQYFGAGTRLSVL.

The chain is built from TRBV19 and TRBJ1-1; no clear D gene. Trimming shortened V by 2 bases and J by 3 bases, and 13 bases separated the two germline ends. Germline V gene data show CDR1 as LNHDA and CDR2 as SQIVND (reference sequence). The CDR3 runs 15 residues. The CDR3 loop is CASSIRAAGYTEAFF. The CDR3 DNA sequence: TGTGCCAGTAGTATAAGGGCAGCGGGCTACACTGAAGCTTTCTTT.

The genes are TRBV13 and TRBJ2-1, with TRBD2 matching over 13 bases. Germline CDR1 and CDR2: PRHDT and FYEKMQ (reference sequence). V lost 4 bases to trimming and J lost 10 bases; unmatched junction nucleotides: 16. This CDR3 region has 18 residues. The CDR3 DNA reads as TGTGCCAGCAGCTCCCCGACTAGCGGGGGGCCTATCGTTGTCGAGCAGTTCTTC. It translates to CASSSPTSGGPIVVEQFF. Using reference TRBV13 and TRBJ2-1 for the parts outside the CDR3, the full variable domain is AAGVIQSPRHLIKEKRETATLKCYPIPRHDTVYWYQQGPGQDPQFLISFYEKMQSDKGSIPDRFSAQQFSDYHSELNMSSLELGDSALYFCASSSPTSGGPIVVEQFFGPGTRLTVL.

This clone is a singleton in its sample. The chain carries TRBV7-6 and TRBJ2-7; 8 nucleotides line up with TRBD1. Trimming cost V 7 bases and J 2 bases; bases outside gene matches: 7. Germline V gene data show CDR1 as SGHVS and CDR2 as FNYEAQ. This CDR3 comprises 14 residues. CDR3 sequence reads: CASTSGQGAYEQYF. In DNA, the CDR3 is TGTGCCAGCACCTCAGGACAGGGAGCCTACGAGCAGTACTTC. Using reference TRBV7-6 and TRBJ2-7 for the parts outside the CDR3, the full variable domain is GAGVSQSPRYKVTKRGQDVALRCDPISGHVSLYWYRQALGQGPEFLTYFNYEAQQDKSGLPNDRFSAERPEGSISTLTIQRTEQRDSAMYRCASTSGQGAYEQYFGPGTRLTVT.

The chain joins TRBV13 to TRBJ2-1, with TRBD2 as a possible D gene (6 bases). With 5 bases removed from V and 0 bases from J, the gap between germline ends came to 17 bases. The CDR3 has 17 residues. Germline CDR1 PRHDT, CDR2 FYEKMQ (reference sequence). In nucleotides, the CDR3 is TGTGCCAGCAGCCCCCGGGACTCCCAAGACTCCTACAATGAGCAGTTCTTC. This codes for CASSPRDSQDSYNEQFF.

A word on this clone: A junction boundary mismatches the germline segment, possibly from a read error. The gene calls are TRBV7-7 and TRBJ2-1, with 8 positions matching TRBD2. CDR1 SSHAT and CDR2 FNYEAQ come from the germline V gene (reference sequence). CDR3 length: 13 amino acids. Here the CDR3 reads CASSQGLVNEQFF. As DNA, the CDR3 is TGTGCTAGCAGCCAGGGACTAGTTAATGAGCAGTTCTTC.

V is TRBV7-9 and J is TRBJ1-6; possible D gene TRBD1, 5 bases. From germline, CDR1 is SEHNR and CDR2 FQNEAQ (reference sequence). This CDR3 region has 16 residues. The V end lost 4 bases, the J end lost 5 bases, and 15 bases lay between the germline ends. This CDR3 is CASSWTGHDHNSPLHF. CDR3 coding DNA: TGTGCCAGCAGCTGGACCGGACACGATCATAATTCACCCCTCCACTTT.

The sample holds one count of this clone. Different DNA sequences within this sample yield the same CDR3. The gene calls are TRBV5-6 and TRBJ2-3; weak D call: TRBD2 (6 bases). The CDR3 has 12 residues. V lost 3 bases and J 6 bases, leaving 8 bases between the germline ends. Germline values: CDR1 SGHDT, CDR2 YYEEEE. The CDR3 protein is CASSSGGDTQYF. DNA for the CDR3: TGTGCCAGCAGCTCCGGAGGGGATACGCAGTATTTT. The whole variable domain, remainder taken from reference TRBV5-6 and TRBJ2-3, is DAGVTQSPTHLIKTRGQQVTLRCSPKSGHDTVSWYQQALGQGPQFIFQYYEEEERQRGNFPDRFSGHQFPNYSSELNVNALLLGDSALYLCASSSGGDTQYFGPGTRLTVL.

J is TRBJ2-3 and V is TRBV27, with a tentative D call TRBD1 (5 bases). CDR3 length: 14 amino acids. The V and J ends lost 1 base and 6 bases respectively, with 11 bases between them. Germline V gene lookup returns CDR1 MNHEY and CDR2 SMNVEV (reference sequence). CDR3 region: CASSLWGPADTQYF. The CDR3 DNA follows: TGTGCCAGCAGTTTATGGGGCCCAGCGGATACGCAGTATTTT.

The chain is built from TRBV5-5 and TRBJ2-5, with D possibly matching TRBD2 (6 bases). The CDR3 consists of 14 residues. The germline V gene encodes CDR1 SGHKS and CDR2 YYEKEE (reference sequence). Trimming shortened V by 4 bases and J by 3 bases, and 13 bases separated the two germline ends. CDR3 region: CASSPGGGKETQYF. CDR3 coding DNA: TGTGCCAGCAGCCCCGGTGGGGGGAAAGAGACCCAGTACTTC.

The chain recombines TRBV19 with TRBJ2-3, with a possible D match to TRBD2 (6 bases). Germline V gene sequence: CDR1 LNHDA, CDR2 SQIVND (reference sequence). This CDR3 has 16 residues. V dropped 3 bases and J dropped 0 bases, with 13 bases sitting between them. CDR3 residues: CASSIIGDSSTDTQYF. In DNA, the CDR3 is TGTGCCAGTAGTATTATTGGGGACTCGAGCACAGATACGCAGTATTTT.

The J gene is TRBJ1-4, the V gene TRBV7-9; 7 bases map to TRBD1. Per germline, CDR1 SEHNR and CDR2 FQNEAQ (reference sequence). V shed 8 bases and J 8 bases; nucleotides not matched to a gene: 8. The CDR3 has 13 amino acids. CDR3 protein: CASGDSMGEKLFF. CDR3 nucleotide sequence: TGTGCCAGCGGGGACAGCATGGGGGAAAAACTGTTTTTT.

The chain couples TRBV19 to TRBJ2-7; 10 nucleotides match TRBD2. CDR3 length: 16 amino acids. Germline assignment: CDR1 LNHDA and CDR2 SQIVND (reference sequence). With V trimmed by 1 base and J by 4 bases, 7 bases remained unmatched. This CDR3 is CASSIGTLAGVYEQYF. The CDR3 DNA sequence: TGTGCCAGTAGTATAGGGACCCTAGCGGGGGTTTACGAGCAGTACTTC.

The table lists this clone with a count of one. The chain is built from TRBV5-1 and TRBJ1-1; 8 bases fit TRBD1. CDR3 size: 19 residues. Losses at the gene ends were 0 bases for V and 1 base for J; bases not matched to a gene: 14. Germline loops: CDR1 SGHRS, CDR2 YFSETQ. CDR3 sequence reads: CASSLEGVRTGSANTEAFF. The CDR3 DNA reads as TGCGCCAGCAGCTTGGAGGGGGTGAGGACAGGGTCAGCGAACACTGAAGCTTTCTTT. Full variable domain (rest looked up from reference TRBV5-1 and TRBJ1-1): KAGVTQTPRYLIKTRGQQVTLSCSPISGHRSVSWYQQTPGQGLQFLFEYFSETQRNKGNFPGRFSGRQFSNSRSEMNVSTLELGDSALYLCASSLEGVRTGSANTEAFFGQGTRLTVV.

The chain links TRBV7-3 to TRBJ2-2; 8 nucleotides match TRBD1. The germline V gene encodes CDR1 SGHTA and CDR2 FQGTGA. The CDR3 has 15 amino acids. Germline trimming cut 6 bases from V and 6 bases from J; bases unmatched to any gene: 9. CDR3 loop: CASSFGQGVAGELFF. The CDR3 DNA reads TGTGCCAGCAGTTTCGGACAGGGAGTGGCCGGGGAGCTGTTTTTT.

This chain joins TRBV18 and TRBJ2-1; TRBD1 aligns across 8 bases. CDR3 size: 16 residues. Germline V gives CDR1 KGHSH, CDR2 LQKENI. The ends lost 3 bases at V and 2 bases at J; junction bases unmatched: 6. CDR3 DNA sequence: TGTGCCAGCTCACCGTCTGACAGGGGAGCCTACAATGAGCAGTTCTTC. As protein: CASSPSDRGAYNEQFF.

The V and J genes are TRBV7-2 and TRBJ1-3; D remains unclear. Trimming left V 2 bases short and J 0 bases short, with 8 bases between. Looked up from germline, CDR1 is SGHTA and CDR2 is FQGNSA. CDR3 length: 15 amino acids. CDR3 bases: TGTGCCAGCAGCTTATATCACAACTCTGGAAACACCATATATTTT. This sequence encodes CASSLYHNSGNTIYF.

This chain uses TRBV15 with TRBJ2-2, with a possible D match to TRBD2 (5 bases). Germline V CDR1 and CDR2: LNHNV, YYDKDF (reference sequence). Trimming removed 3 bases at V and 2 bases at J, with 13 bases between. The length of the CDR3 is 16 residues. CDR3 loop: CATSRSQEANTGELFF. DNA of the CDR3: TGTGCCACCAGCAGGTCGCAGGAGGCAAACACCGGGGAGCTGTTTTTT.

This rearrangement joins TRBV4-1 to TRBJ2-7; 10 nucleotides match TRBD2. This CDR3 has 16 amino acids. V dropped 0 bases and J dropped 4; count of bases not matched to a gene: 6. CDR1 and CDR2 from the germline V gene are MGHRA and YSYEKL. The CDR3 spells CASSQEGVAGGYEQYF. The CDR3 DNA follows: TGCGCCAGCAGCCAAGAAGGAGTAGCGGGGGGTTACGAGCAGTACTTC.

The J gene is TRBJ1-5, the V gene TRBV5-5; TRBD1 is a possible D gene (5 bases). Germline loops: CDR1 SGHKS, CDR2 YYEKEE (reference sequence). CDR3 size: 16 residues. V lost 0 bases and J lost 2, with 12 bases in between. The CDR3 is CASSLAVTDGNQPQHF. The CDR3 nucleotides read TGTGCCAGCAGCTTGGCCGTGACAGATGGCAATCAGCCCCAGCATTTT. The variable domain in full, completed from reference TRBV5-5 and TRBJ1-5, reads DAGVTQSPTHLIKTRGQQVTLRCSPISGHKSVSWYQQVLGQGPQFIFQYYEKEERGRGNFPDRFSARQFPNYSSELNVNALLLGDSALYLCASSLAVTDGNQPQHFGDGTRLSIL.

V usage is TRBV19 and J usage is TRBJ2-2; 9 bases align to TRBD2. In germline, CDR1 is LNHDA, CDR2 SQIVND (reference sequence). The CDR3 length is 16 residues. The ends lost 9 bases at V and 5 bases at J; junction bases unmatched: 13. The CDR3 sequence is CASRPRGGFGTGELFF. As DNA, the CDR3 is TGTGCCAGCCGCCCGCGGGGGGGCTTTGGAACCGGGGAGCTGTTTTTT.

The rearrangement uses TRBV11-2 and TRBJ1-1; perhaps TRBD1 as D (5 bases). Trimming cost V 6 bases and J 1 base, with 12 bases left between them. CDR1 and CDR2 (germline): SGHAT, FQNNGV. The CDR3 runs to 14 residues. CDR3 nucleotide sequence: TGTGCCAGCAGGCTTTGGGGCGAGAACACTGAAGCTTTCTTT. It yields the protein CASRLWGENTEAFF.

V gene TRBV7-3 combines with J gene TRBJ2-1; TRBD2 agrees at 12 bases. The CDR3 is 15 amino acids. Germline trimming cut 2 bases from V and 7 bases from J; bases unmatched to any gene: 3. Germline values: CDR1 SGHTA, CDR2 FQGTGA. The CDR3 spells CASSLLAGGSNEQFF. The CDR3 DNA is TGTGCCAGCAGCTTACTAGCGGGGGGGAGTAATGAGCAGTTCTTC.

The CDR3 coding sequence is TGTGCCAGCAGCTTAGGACTCAATGAGCAGTTCTTC. It is translated as CASSLGLNEQFF. The rearrangement links TRBV11-3 to TRBJ2-1; no clear D. Trimming stripped 1 base from V and 6 bases from J, with 4 bases between. The CDR3 has 12 amino acids. The germline V gene has CDR1 SGHNT and CDR2 YENEEA.

V gene TRBV2 combines with J gene TRBJ2-1; possible D gene TRBD1, 5 bases. The germline gives CDR1 SNHLY, CDR2 FYNNEI. V gave up 7 bases and J gave up 5 bases, with 9 bases separating them. The CDR3 is 12 amino acids. CDR3 region: CASTEGDNEQFF. CDR3 bases: TGTGCCAGCACCGAAGGGGACAATGAGCAGTTCTTC.